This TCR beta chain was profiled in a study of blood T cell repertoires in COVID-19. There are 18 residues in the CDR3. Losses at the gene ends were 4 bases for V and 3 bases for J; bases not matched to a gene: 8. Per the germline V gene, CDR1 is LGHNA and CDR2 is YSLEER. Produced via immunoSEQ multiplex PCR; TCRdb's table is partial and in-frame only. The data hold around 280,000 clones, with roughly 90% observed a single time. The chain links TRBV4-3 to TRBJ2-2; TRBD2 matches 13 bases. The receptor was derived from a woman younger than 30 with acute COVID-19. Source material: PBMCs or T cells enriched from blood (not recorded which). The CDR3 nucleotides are TGCGCCAGCAGCCTCAGTGTGGGACTAGCGGGATACACCGGGGAGCTGTTTTTT. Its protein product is CASSLSVGLAGYTGELFF.